These T cell receptor beta chains were read from a single sample in a study of blood T cells in healthy people across ages. TCRdb re-called the 5' RACE reads with MiXCR, one entry per CDR3 protein. The sample carries over 450,000 distinct CDR3 sequences, 24% recorded once. The same data also went into a second study, on T cells of mothers and their children.

The sample was blood. The receptors here all came from a boy aged 5-17 years in good health. The CDR3 runs from the conserved cysteine through the conserved F or W. D genes are given only for firm matches. Size values are once, few and many counts, or a class for expanded clones, and some rows have none.

D	V	J	size	DNA	CDR3
NA	TRBV28	TRBJ1-1	NA	TGTGCCAGCAGTTCCGGACTCCCGAACACTGAAGCTTTCTTT	CASSSGLPNTEAFF
NA	TRBV7-9	TRBJ1-2	NA	TGTGCCAGCAGCTCAGTGGCCAGCCAGCGGTATGGCTACACCTTC	CASSSVASQRYGYTF
NA	TRBV12-3/TRBV12-4	TRBJ1-5	NA	TGTGCCAGCAGTTTAGCGCTAGGGCAGCCCCAGCATTTT	CASSLALGQPQHF
NA	TRBV7-6	TRBJ1-2	NA	TGTGCCAGCAGCCCATTAAGGATACCTAACTATGGCTACACCTTC	CASSPLRIPNYGYTF
TRBD2	TRBV11-2	TRBJ2-7	NA	TGTGCCAGCAGCTCTCGGACTAGCGGCTACGAGCAGTACTTC	CASSSRTSGYEQYF
NA	TRBV7-3	TRBJ2-5	NA	TGTGCCAGCAGCTTAACGTCGGGGTCCGGGGAGACCCAGTACTTC	CASSLTSGSGETQYF
TRBD2	TRBV9	TRBJ2-1	few	TGTGCCAGCAACTCCGGGACTAGCGGCAATGAGCAGTTCTTC	CASNSGTSGNEQFF
NA	TRBV4-3	TRBJ2-7	NA	TGCGCCAGCAGCCAAGGCGGTAGCCCAAGCTACGAGCAGTACTTC	CASSQGGSPSYEQYF
NA	TRBV7-7	TRBJ2-1	NA	TGTGCTAGCAGCTTAGCTCCTAGTTGGGCTAATGAGCAGTTCTTC	CASSLAPSWANEQFF
NA	TRBV27	TRBJ1-1	NA	TGTGCCAGCAACAGTGGTCGACTCTTGAACACTGAAGCTTTCTTT	CASNSGRLLNTEAFF
TRBD1	TRBV7-8	TRBJ1-2	NA	TGTGCCAGCAGCACGACGGGACAGGGGGGCTATGGCTACACCTTC	CASSTTGQGGYGYTF
TRBD1	TRBV7-2	TRBJ2-4	once	TGTGCCAGCAGCTTACAGGGGGCCGGGTGGACCAAAAACATTCAGTACTTC	CASSLQGAGWTKNIQYF
NA	TRBV29-1	TRBJ1-1	few	TGCAGCGTCGCTACAGATTATCACACTGAAGCTTTCTTT	CSVATDYHTEAFF
NA	TRBV6-5	TRBJ2-3	few	TGTGCCACAAAACCGAACCGGAACACAGATACGCAGTATTTT	CATKPNRNTDTQYF
TRBD1	TRBV20-1	TRBJ1-2	NA	TGCAGTGCTTTCCGCCGGACAGGCCAGTATGGCTACACCTTC	CSAFRRTGQYGYTF
NA	TRBV29-1	TRBJ1-1	NA	TGCAGCGTTGAAAAGAACAGGGTAGGGATGAACACTGAAGCTTTCTTT	CSVEKNRVGMNTEAFF
NA	TRBV24-1	TRBJ2-3	NA	TGTGCCACCAGTGTCTCACCCACAGATACGCAGTATTTT	CATSVSPTDTQYF
NA	TRBV3-1	TRBJ1-1	NA	TGTGCCAGCAGCTTCTTCGGGGCCAACACTGAAGCTTTCTTT	CASSFFGANTEAFF
NA	TRBV3-1	TRBJ2-7	NA	TGTGCCAGCAGCCAAGGGGCCGTCTACGAGCAGTACTTC	CASSQGAVYEQYF
NA	TRBV11-2	TRBJ2-3	few	TGTGCCAGCAGCTTATCTACTATCACGTCTAGCACAGATACGCAGTATTTT	CASSLSTITSSTDTQYF
NA	TRBV5-1	TRBJ2-3	many	TGCGCCAGCCGCGGCACAGATACGCAGTATTTT	CASRGTDTQYF
TRBD2	TRBV20-1	TRBJ2-1	many	TGCAGTGCTAGTCCCCTAGCGGGTAACTACAATGAGCAGTTCTTC	CSASPLAGNYNEQFF
NA	TRBV5-1	TRBJ2-1	few	TGCGCCAGCAGCTTGGCATTAGCTGAGCAGTTCTTC	CASSLALAEQFF
TRBD2	TRBV6-1	TRBJ2-5	few	TGTGCCAGCACCACGGATAAGATAGCGGGCATGCAAGAGACCCAGTACTTC	CASTTDKIAGMQETQYF
TRBD1	TRBV24-1	TRBJ2-1	NA	TGTGCCACCTGGGCGGGACAGGGCTTTAATGAGCAGTTCTTC	CATWAGQGFNEQFF
NA	TRBV28	TRBJ2-3	once	TGTGCCAGCAGTTTATCCCCTAGCGTGCTCACAGATACGCAGTATTTT	CASSLSPSVLTDTQYF